The 15 T cell receptor beta chains below were found in one sample sequenced in a study of shared clonotypes between healthy human individuals (TCRdb year 2020). Library preparation employed the immunoSEQ multiplex PCR assay. TCRdb retrieved this table from immuneACCESS and kept in-frame rearrangements only. Not all clones are present; in checked studies, unresolved V genes account for under half, and no reason is known for the remainder. The sample table shows roughly 510,000 clones, and 60% to 80% are seen once. The top ten clonotypes cover under 15% of the sample. Sequenced: PBMCs. Receptors were obtained from a woman aged 40 to 49 in good health. Some clones in this sample may be carry-over from other donors' samples.

Turning to this clone: This CDR3 is also generated by other DNA sequences in the sample. This chain joins TRBV7-9 and TRBJ1-4, with 11 bases that match TRBD1. V was clipped by 5 bases and J by 7 bases; unmatched bases: 3. Germline V gene data show CDR1 as SEHNR and CDR2 as FQNEAQ (reference sequence). This CDR3 comprises 14 residues. In DNA, the CDR3 is TGTGCCAGCAGCCTGGGACAGGGGGGTGAAAAACTGTTTTTT. It translates to CASSLGQGGEKLFF.

J is TRBJ2-1 and V is TRBV6-4; weak D call: TRBD2 (5 bases). CDR1 is MRHNA, CDR2 SNTAGT, per germline. V was cut by 5 bases and J by 8 bases, with 16 bases left in between. This CDR3 contains 14 residues. Written as DNA, the CDR3 is TGTGCCAGCAGTTTACAGAGCACGGGGTATGAGCAGTTCTTC. This codes for CASSLQSTGYEQFF.

About this clone itself: The sample contains more than one DNA sequence encoding this CDR3. V is TRBV18 and J is TRBJ2-7, with D unclear. This CDR3 spans 13 amino acids. Germline loops: CDR1 KGHSH, CDR2 LQKENI. Trimming removed 3 bases from V and 1 base from J, with 7 bases in between. The CDR3 region has the DNA TGTGCCAGCTCACCGACCGGGTCCTACGAGCAGTACTTC. This codes for CASSPTGSYEQYF.

V and J are TRBV18 and TRBJ1-1, with D maybe TRBD1 (5 bases). The V end lost 1 base, the J end lost 5 bases, and 11 bases lay between the germline ends. The CDR3 is 14 residues long. Germline V gives CDR1 KGHSH, CDR2 LQKENI. CDR3 region: CASSPLPPGTEAFF. CDR3 in DNA: TGTGCCAGCTCACCACTCCCTCCAGGGACTGAAGCTTTCTTT.

CDR3: CASSQFRASYNEQFF. For the CDR3, the DNA is TGTGCCAGCAGCCAATTCAGGGCCTCCTACAATGAGCAGTTCTTC. The rearrangement uses TRBV16 and TRBJ2-1; a weak D match, TRBD1 (5 bases). Germline V gives CDR1 KGHSY, CDR2 FQNENV. Trimming took 1 base from V and 0 from J, leaving 7 bases between them. The CDR3 runs 15 residues.

This clone has just a few counts. V gene TRBV7-3 combines with J gene TRBJ2-1; tentatively, D is TRBD2 (5 bases). Trimming removed 1 base from V and 9 bases from J, with 13 bases in between. Germline CDR1 reads SGHTA; CDR2 reads FQGTGA. The CDR3 loop spans 14 amino acids. CDR3 amino acids: CASSLSGPSAEQFF. Here the CDR3 DNA reads TGTGCCAGCAGCTTAAGCGGGCCCTCTGCTGAGCAGTTCTTC.

The gene calls are TRBV15 and TRBJ2-3; TRBD2 matches 7 bases. From germline, CDR1 is LNHNV and CDR2 YYDKDF (reference sequence). The J segment lost 0 bases and the V segment lost 4 bases, leaving 4 bases of the junction unmatched. CDR3 length equals 15 residues. Written as DNA, the CDR3 is TGTGCCACCAGCACGCCTAGCGGAAGCACAGATACGCAGTATTTT. As protein: CATSTPSGSTDTQYF.

This rearrangement joins TRBV28 to TRBJ2-7; 8 bases match TRBD2. Germline V gives CDR1 MDHEN, CDR2 SYDVKM. V gave up 5 bases and J gave up 4 bases; unmatched junction bases: 13. There are 16 residues in the CDR3. The CDR3 sequence is CASSGPLGTSEYEQYF. The CDR3 DNA sequence: TGTGCCAGCAGTGGCCCCCTCGGGACTAGTGAGTACGAGCAGTACTTC.

The chain carries TRBV7-9 and TRBJ1-4; no definite D call. CDR1 SEHNR and CDR2 FQNEAQ come from the germline V gene (reference sequence). CDR3 length equals 15 residues. Between the trimmed V and J ends, which lost 8 bases and 0 bases, there was a span of 13 bases. The CDR3 loop reads CASGGVGATNEKLFF. In DNA form, the CDR3 reads TGTGCCAGCGGTGGAGTCGGCGCAACTAATGAAAAACTGTTTTTT.

This clone was counted once. The V call is TRBV7-6, the J call TRBJ2-1; D is ambiguous. Germline values: CDR1 SGHVS, CDR2 FNYEAQ. The CDR3 extends over 13 amino acids. With 5 bases removed from V and 8 bases from J, the gap between germline ends came to 13 bases. The CDR3 spells CASSPRTLDEQFF. The CDR3 nucleotides read TGTGCCAGCAGCCCTAGGACCCTCGATGAGCAGTTCTTC.

This chain connects TRBV9 to TRBJ1-5; D is unclear. Germline CDR1 reads SGDLS; CDR2 reads YYNGEE. V lost 0 bases and J lost 4, with 8 bases in between. The CDR3 is 14 amino acids. In DNA, the CDR3 is TGTGCCAGCAGCGTAGGGATGGAGAATCAGCCCCAGCATTTT. Translation: CASSVGMENQPQHF.

The V gene is TRBV7-2, the J gene TRBJ2-3, with no clear D. Germline CDR1 SGHTA, CDR2 FQGNSA. The CDR3 extends over 14 amino acids. V lost 1 base and J lost 3, with 8 bases in between. The CDR3 DNA follows: TGTGCCAGCAGCTTAGTGGGGTTTACAGATACGCAGTATTTT. Translated: CASSLVGFTDTQYF.

The chain employs TRBV7-9 and TRBJ2-7, with 11 bases that match TRBD2. Looked up from germline, CDR1 is SEHNR and CDR2 is FQNEAQ (reference sequence). V was clipped by 6 bases and J by 5 bases; unmatched bases: 6. The CDR3 spans 14 residues. The CDR3 spells CASRPGTSGHEQYF. In DNA form, the CDR3 reads TGTGCCAGCAGACCCGGGACTAGCGGCCACGAGCAGTACTTC.

This clone was counted only a few times. The chain links TRBV7-6 to TRBJ1-1, with D tentatively TRBD1 (6 bases). V was shortened by 1 base and J by 9 bases, with 18 bases between the two germline ends. The CDR3 spans 15 residues. Germline V lookup: CDR1 SGHVS, CDR2 FNYEAQ. This CDR3 is CASSLELERGGQAFF. CDR3 nucleotides: TGTGCCAGCAGCTTAGAGCTGGAGAGGGGGGGCCAAGCTTTCTTT.

The chain is built from TRBV11-2 and TRBJ2-3; the match to TRBD2 covers 11 bases. V shed 1 base, J shed 8 bases, and the junction held 11 bases outside the gene matches. The CDR3 has 17 amino acids. CDR1 and CDR2 from the germline V gene are SGHAT and FQNNGV. The CDR3 sequence: CASSLGIAGGATATQYF. In nucleotides, the CDR3 is TGTGCCAGCAGCTTAGGTATAGCGGGAGGGGCCACTGCTACGCAGTATTTT.